The 24 T cell receptor beta chains below all came from one sample that was sequenced in a study of human T cells and chemical hapten exposure. MiXCR was run by TCRdb on the RACE reads, yielding one entry per CDR3 protein. The profile shows about 54,000 distinct CDR3 sequences, around 9.5% of them singletons. Described time point: patch test 2, 6 weeks after DPC sensitization. Treatment meaning: therapeutic diphenylcyclopropenone sensitization with weekly scalp DPC. The input for sequencing was whole blood, taken in connection with sensitization to the hapten diphenylcyclopropenone (DPC). These receptors all stem from a woman aged 45-60 years with alopecia areata. Some clones in this sample may be carry-over from other donors' samples.

This clonotype was seen a few times. CDR3 sequence (DNA): TGTGCCAGCAGTACGGACAGGGCCTCTGAGGAGCTGTTTTTT. Amino acids: CASSTDRASEELFF. The rearrangement uses TRBV12-3 or TRBV12-4 and TRBJ2-2; 8 bases align to TRBD1. There are 14 residues in the CDR3. The V and J ends lost 5 bases and 10 bases, in that order; junction bases with no gene match: 9.

Ten or more counts support this clonotype. The chain is built from TRBV24-1 and TRBJ2-1, with TRBD2 matching over 10 bases. The V segment lost 5 bases and the J segment 0 bases; nucleotides outside the gene matches: 15. In germline, CDR1 is KGHDR, CDR2 SFDVKD. CDR3 size: 20 residues. DNA for the CDR3: TGTGCCACCAGTGGAGGGTACGGGACTAGCGAGAGGAGCTCCTACAATGAGCAGTTCTTC. Its protein is CATSGGYGTSERSSYNEQFF.

In this sample, this clonotype turned up a few times. This chain connects TRBV11-2 to TRBJ2-2; 7 positions agree with TRBD1. The trim removed 2 bases at V and 6 bases at J, leaving 3 bases unmatched. The germline V gene has CDR1 SGHAT and CDR2 FQNNGV. CDR3 size: 14 residues. CDR3 sequence reads: CASSLTGAPGELFF. CDR3 sequence (DNA): TGTGCCAGCAGCTTAACAGGGGCCCCCGGGGAGCTGTTTTTT.

V gene TRBV28 combines with J gene TRBJ2-6; 7 bases agree with TRBD1. The germline gives CDR1 MDHEN, CDR2 SYDVKM. The CDR3 has 15 residues. With 5 bases clipped from V and 4 bases from J, the junction kept 5 bases outside the gene matches. CDR3 DNA sequence: TGTGCCAGCAGTGAACAGGGGAGAGGGGCCAACGTCCTGACTTTC. Protein product: CASSEQGRGANVLTF.

This clonotype was observed a few times. The chain employs TRBV27 and TRBJ2-6, with TRBD1 identical over 7 bases. Germline CDR1 reads MNHEY; CDR2 reads SMNVEV (reference sequence). This CDR3 region has 17 residues. V shed 5 bases and J 4 bases; nucleotides not matched to a gene: 11. DNA for the CDR3: TGTGCCAGCAGTATCAACACAGGGGACACAGGGGCCAACGTCCTGACTTTC. Translated, it gives CASSINTGDTGANVLTF. Full variable domain (missing parts from reference TRBV27 and TRBJ2-6): EAQVTQNPRYLITVTGKKLTVTCSQNMNHEYMSWYRQDPGLGLRQIYYSMNVEVTDKGDVPEGYKVSRKEKRNFPLILESPSPNQTSLYFCASSINTGDTGANVLTFGAGSRLTVL.

This clonotype was observed a few times. This sequence joins TRBV2 and TRBJ2-3, with D possibly being TRBD2 (5 bases). V lost 6 bases and J lost 5, with 12 bases in between. CDR3 size: 13 residues. Germline CDR1 is SNHLY and CDR2 is FYNNEI. The CDR3 DNA is TGTGCCAGCAGCGTGGACTCAAAAGATACGCAGTATTTT. Amino acids: CASSVDSKDTQYF.

By share, this clonotype ranks as medium-sized. J is TRBJ1-5 and V is TRBV18, with 9 positions matching TRBD1. Germline V lookup: CDR1 KGHSH, CDR2 LQKENI. CDR3 length: 17 residues. V shed 3 bases and J 0 bases; nucleotides not matched to a gene: 6. Here the CDR3 DNA reads TGTGCCAGCTCACCCTATGGGACAGGGAATAGCAATCAGCCCCAGCATTTT. It is translated as CASSPYGTGNSNQPQHF.

This clonotype turned up a few times. This chain links TRBV28 with TRBJ2-2; no definite D call. With 8 bases removed from V and 0 bases from J, the gap between germline ends came to 16 bases. CDR1 MDHEN and CDR2 SYDVKM come from the germline V gene. The CDR3 is 16 residues long. In nucleotides, the CDR3 is TGTGCCAGCGGATCAGGTTCTTTTTCGAACACCGGGGAGCTGTTTTTT. Translated: CASGSGSFSNTGELFF.

The chain carries TRBV6-5 and TRBJ1-1; the D gene is possibly TRBD1 (5 bases). Looked up from germline, CDR1 is MNHEY and CDR2 is SVGAGI. This CDR3 spans 14 amino acids. The V end lost 6 bases, the J end lost 1 base, and 12 bases lay between the germline ends. CDR3 in amino acids: CASRTGASNTEAFF. The CDR3 bases are TGTGCCAGCAGGACCGGGGCGTCGAACACTGAAGCTTTCTTT.

This clonotype has just a few counts. The chain employs TRBV5-1 and TRBJ2-3, with 9 nucleotides matching TRBD1. Germline V gene lookup returns CDR1 SGHRS and CDR2 YFSETQ. V was pared by 0 bases and J by 6 bases, with 5 bases of the junction left unmatched. The CDR3 has 15 residues. CDR3 sequence: CASSLVTGGTDTQYF. CDR3 DNA sequence: TGCGCCAGCAGCTTGGTGACAGGGGGGACGGATACGCAGTATTTT.

V is TRBV29-1 and J is TRBJ1-2; D ambiguous. V was clipped by 7 bases and J by 3 bases, with 12 bases between them. The germline CDR1 and CDR2 sequences are SQVTM and ANQGSEA. The CDR3 totals 12 residues. CDR3 residues: CSAGREDYGYTF. CDR3 nucleotides: TGCAGCGCCGGAAGGGAGGACTATGGCTACACCTTC. The full variable domain, rest sourced from reference TRBV29-1 and TRBJ1-2, is SAVISQKPSRDICQRGTSLTIQCQVDSQVTMMFWYRQQPGQSLTLIATANQGSEATYESGFVIDKFPISRPNLTFSTLTVSNMSPEDSSIYLCSAGREDYGYTFGSGTRLTVV.

The chain couples TRBV7-2 to TRBJ2-3; TRBD1 agrees at 7 bases. CDR1 is SGHTA, CDR2 FQGNSA, per germline. The V and J ends lost 1 base and 6 bases, in that order; junction bases with no gene match: 7. This CDR3 has 15 residues. The CDR3 region has the DNA TGTGCCAGCAGCTTAGTACAGGGGAAGGGGGATACGCAGTATTTT. Its protein product is CASSLVQGKGDTQYF.

A few counts support this clonotype. The rearrangement uses TRBV7-9 and TRBJ1-2; D remains ambiguous. Trimming took 8 bases from V and 3 from J, leaving 7 bases between them. CDR3 length: 11 amino acids. Looked up from germline, CDR1 is SEHNR and CDR2 is FQNEAQ (reference sequence). The CDR3 DNA reads as TGTGCCAGCGGGGAATACTATGGCTACACCTTC. Translated: CASGEYYGYTF.

There are many counts of this clonotype. The chain combines TRBV12-3 or TRBV12-4 with TRBJ1-5, with no clear D. The CDR3 has 16 amino acids. Trimming removed 2 bases from V and 1 base from J, with 12 bases in between. The CDR3 is CASSLSLATSNQPQHF. The CDR3 DNA is TGTGCCAGCAGTTTATCGCTGGCCACCAGCAATCAGCCCCAGCATTTT.

CDR3 sequence (DNA): TGTGCCAGCAGCTTTCTAGCGGGAGGTTTCACAGATACGCAGTATTTT. It translates to CASSFLAGGFTDTQYF. The V and J genes are TRBV11-2 and TRBJ2-3; 11 bases are shared with TRBD2. This CDR3 has 16 amino acids. Per germline, CDR1 SGHAT and CDR2 FQNNGV. V shed 3 bases, J shed 2 bases, and the junction held 4 bases outside the gene matches.

This clonotype was seen ten or more times. This chain links TRBV20-1 with TRBJ1-4; 7 bases map to TRBD1. CDR1 and CDR2 from the germline V gene are DFQATT and SNEGSKA (reference sequence). This CDR3 is 17 amino acids long. The J segment lost 5 bases and the V segment lost 0 bases, leaving 12 bases of the junction unmatched. The CDR3 DNA is TGCAGTGCTAGAGATCTTTTGGGTGACAGGGTCAATGAAAAACTGTTTTTT. Amino acids: CSARDLLGDRVNEKLFF.

The sample holds many counts of this clonotype. V is TRBV12-3 or TRBV12-4 and J is TRBJ1-4; D gene unclear. V lost 7 bases to trimming and J lost 7 bases, with 7 bases between them. This CDR3 comprises 11 residues. DNA of the CDR3: TGTGCCAGCACCCCGGGTGAAAAACTGTTTTTT. This codes for CASTPGEKLFF.

The chain recombines TRBV11-2 with TRBJ1-5; D gene uncertain. Germline assignment: CDR1 SGHAT and CDR2 FQNNGV. This CDR3 is 12 amino acids long. The V and J ends lost 2 bases and 11 bases respectively, with 10 bases between them. The DNA of the CDR3 is TGTGCCAGCAGCTTATCACCGGGTACCCAGCATTTT. It is translated as CASSLSPGTQHF.

The chain carries TRBV29-1 and TRBJ1-2; D is undetermined. This CDR3 is built from 13 residues. Trimming cost V 8 bases and J 2 bases, with 15 bases left between them. Germline CDR1 reads SQVTM; CDR2 reads ANQGSEA. The CDR3 DNA follows: TGCAGCCACCGTGCGACGACCAACTATGGCTACACCTTC. Encoded protein: CSHRATTNYGYTF. The full variable domain, with the rest looked up from reference TRBV29-1 and TRBJ1-2, is SAVISQKPSRDICQRGTSLTIQCQVDSQVTMMFWYRQQPGQSLTLIATANQGSEATYESGFVIDKFPISRPNLTFSTLTVSNMSPEDSSIYLCSHRATTNYGYTFGSGTRLTVV.

This clonotype was counted ten times or more. The chain is built from TRBV28 and TRBJ1-2, with D uncertain. CDR3 length: 10 amino acids. Germline V gene lookup returns CDR1 MDHEN and CDR2 SYDVKM. V was clipped by 6 bases and J by 8 bases, with 7 bases between them. DNA for the CDR3: TGTGCCAGCAGCTTAGGAGGCTACACCTTC. As protein: CASSLGGYTF.

This clonotype appeared a few times. The CDR3 nucleotides are TGTGCCAGCAGCTCGGGACCGCACTACGAGCAGTACTTC. Protein sequence: CASSSGPHYEQYF. V and J are TRBV11-2 and TRBJ2-7, with D perhaps TRBD1 or TRBD2 (5 bases each). The CDR3 totals 13 residues. Looked up from germline, CDR1 is SGHAT and CDR2 is FQNNGV. Trimming took off 4 bases at V and 3 bases at J, with 10 bases between the two ends.

This clonotype was recorded a few times. This chain joins TRBV18 and TRBJ1-2; 7 bases are shared with TRBD1. The germline gives CDR1 KGHSH, CDR2 LQKENI. This CDR3 is 15 amino acids long. Trimming at V came to 2 bases and at J to 0 bases, leaving 3 bases not matched to a gene. Here the CDR3 reads CASSPGDSANYGYTF. The CDR3, as DNA: TGTGCCAGCTCACCAGGGGACAGCGCTAACTATGGCTACACCTTC.

This clonotype was counted between two and nine times. The chain recombines TRBV15 with TRBJ1-2, with D possibly matching TRBD1 (6 bases). V shed 1 base and J shed 6 bases, with 12 bases lying between them. The CDR3 has 14 amino acids. The V gene's germline CDR1 is LNHNV and CDR2 YYDKDF (reference sequence). The CDR3: CATSRAMGGDGYTF. In DNA, the CDR3 is TGTGCCACCAGCAGAGCCATGGGGGGCGATGGCTACACCTTC.

The chain uses TRBV6-4 and TRBJ2-3, with D perhaps given as TRBD1 or TRBD2 (5 bases each). This CDR3 is built from 14 residues. V was shortened by 4 bases and J by 0 bases, with 8 bases between the two germline ends. CDR1 MRHNA and CDR2 SNTAGT come from the germline V gene. The CDR3 is CASSGDPSTDTQYF. CDR3 nucleotides: TGTGCCAGCAGTGGGGACCCTAGCACAGATACGCAGTATTTT.